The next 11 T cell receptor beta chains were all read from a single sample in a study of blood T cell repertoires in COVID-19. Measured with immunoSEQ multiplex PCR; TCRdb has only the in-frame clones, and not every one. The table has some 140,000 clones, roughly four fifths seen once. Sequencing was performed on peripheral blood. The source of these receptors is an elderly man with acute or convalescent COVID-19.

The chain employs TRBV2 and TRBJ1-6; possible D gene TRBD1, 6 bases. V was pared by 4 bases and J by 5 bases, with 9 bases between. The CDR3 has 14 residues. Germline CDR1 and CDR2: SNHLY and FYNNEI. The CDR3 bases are TGTGCCAGCAGTGCAGGGGTCAATAATTCACCCCTCCACTTT. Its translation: CASSAGVNNSPLHF.

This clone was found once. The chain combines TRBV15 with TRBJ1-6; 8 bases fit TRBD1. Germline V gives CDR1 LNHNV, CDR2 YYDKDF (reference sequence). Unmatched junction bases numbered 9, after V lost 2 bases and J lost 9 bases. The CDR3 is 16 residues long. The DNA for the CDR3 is TGTGCCACCAGCAGACGAACCGGGACAGGTATTTCACCCCTCCACTTT. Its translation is CATSRRTGTGISPLHF.

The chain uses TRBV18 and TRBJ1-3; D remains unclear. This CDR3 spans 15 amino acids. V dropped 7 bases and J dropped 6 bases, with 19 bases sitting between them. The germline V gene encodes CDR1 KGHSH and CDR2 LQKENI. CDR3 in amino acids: CASYGTGSSENTIYF. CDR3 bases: TGTGCCAGCTACGGCACGGGGAGTTCGGAAAACACCATATATTTT.

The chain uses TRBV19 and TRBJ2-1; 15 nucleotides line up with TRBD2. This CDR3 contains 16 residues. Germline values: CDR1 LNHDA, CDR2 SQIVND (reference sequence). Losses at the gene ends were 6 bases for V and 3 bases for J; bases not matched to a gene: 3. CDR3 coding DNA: TGTGCCAGTAGATGGACTAGCGGGGGGGACTACAATGAGCAGTTCTTC. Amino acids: CASRWTSGGDYNEQFF. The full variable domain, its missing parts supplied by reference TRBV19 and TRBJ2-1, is DGGITQSPKYLFRKEGQNVTLSCEQNLNHDAMYWYRQDPGQGLRLIYYSQIVNDFQKGDIAEGYSVSREKKESFPLTVTSAQKNPTAFYLCASRWTSGGDYNEQFFGPGTRLTVL.

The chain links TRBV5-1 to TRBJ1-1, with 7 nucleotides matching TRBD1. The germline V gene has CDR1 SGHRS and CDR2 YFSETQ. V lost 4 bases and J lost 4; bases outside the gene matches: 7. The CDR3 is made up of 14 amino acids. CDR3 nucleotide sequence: TGCGCCAGCAGCGAAGACAGGGTCGTCACTGAAGCTTTCTTT. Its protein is CASSEDRVVTEAFF.

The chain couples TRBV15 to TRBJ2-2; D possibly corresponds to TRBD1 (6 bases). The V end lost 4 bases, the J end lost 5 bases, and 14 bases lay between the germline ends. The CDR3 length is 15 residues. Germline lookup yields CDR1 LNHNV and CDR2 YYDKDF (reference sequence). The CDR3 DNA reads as TGTGCCACCAGCAAAGAACAGGGTTTTACCGGGGAGCTGTTTTTT. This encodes CATSKEQGFTGELFF.

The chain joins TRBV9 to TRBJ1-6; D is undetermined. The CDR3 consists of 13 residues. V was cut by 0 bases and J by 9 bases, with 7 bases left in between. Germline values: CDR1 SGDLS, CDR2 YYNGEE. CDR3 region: CASSVDGSSPLHF. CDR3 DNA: TGTGCCAGCAGCGTAGACGGGAGTTCACCCCTCCACTTT.

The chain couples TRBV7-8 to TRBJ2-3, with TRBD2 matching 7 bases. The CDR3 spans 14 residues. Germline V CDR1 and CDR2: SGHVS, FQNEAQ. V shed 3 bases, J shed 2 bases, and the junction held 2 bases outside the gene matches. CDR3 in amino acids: CASSLGGTTDTQYF. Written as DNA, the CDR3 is TGTGCCAGCAGCTTGGGGGGGACCACAGATACGCAGTATTTT.

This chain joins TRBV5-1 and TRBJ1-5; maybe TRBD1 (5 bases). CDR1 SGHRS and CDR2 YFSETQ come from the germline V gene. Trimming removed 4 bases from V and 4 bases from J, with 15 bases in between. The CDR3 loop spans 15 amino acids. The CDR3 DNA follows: TGCGCCAGCAGCCTTACCGCGGCAGGGAATCAGCCCCAGCATTTT. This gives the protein CASSLTAAGNQPQHF. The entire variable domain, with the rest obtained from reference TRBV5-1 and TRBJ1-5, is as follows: KAGVTQTPRYLIKTRGQQVTLSCSPISGHRSVSWYQQTPGQGLQFLFEYFSETQRNKGNFPGRFSGRQFSNSRSEMNVSTLELGDSALYLCASSLTAAGNQPQHFGDGTRLSIL.

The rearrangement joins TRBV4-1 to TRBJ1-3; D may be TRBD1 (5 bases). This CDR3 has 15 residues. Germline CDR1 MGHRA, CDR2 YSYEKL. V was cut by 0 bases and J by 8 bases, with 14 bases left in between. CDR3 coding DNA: TGCGCCAGCAGCCAAGATGGGGCAGGCCGAGACACCATATATTTT. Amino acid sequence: CASSQDGAGRDTIYF.

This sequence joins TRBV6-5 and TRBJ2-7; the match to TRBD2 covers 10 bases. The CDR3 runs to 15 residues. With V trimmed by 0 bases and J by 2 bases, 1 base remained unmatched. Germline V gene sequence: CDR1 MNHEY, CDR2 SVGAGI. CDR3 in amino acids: CASSYSLAGAYEQYV. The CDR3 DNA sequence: TGTGCCAGCAGTTACTCGCTAGCGGGGGCCTACGAGCAGTACGTC.